This TCR beta chain emerged from a study of blood T cell repertoires in COVID-19. This clone was recorded a few times. In the original processing: Cell counts per sample came from amplifying reference gene primers. Here immunoSEQ multiplex PCR was the method, and the copy in TCRdb shows in-frame clones only, minus some. V and J calls and clone size are copied from that table; D and trimming were computed from the DNA. The sample lists 200,000 to 250,000 clones, approximately 83% occurring once. This CDR3 comprises 16 residues. Germline V gene lookup returns CDR1 LGHNA and CDR2 YNFKEQ. Trimming cost V 2 bases and J 5 bases; bases outside gene matches: 7.

This chain connects TRBV4-2 to TRBJ1-1, with 11 nucleotides matching TRBD1. This clonotype was obtained from a woman in her thirties who had recovered from COVID-19. Sequencing was carried out using peripheral blood. CDR3 loop: CASSQSQGQGATEAFF. The DNA for the CDR3 is TGTGCCAGCAGCCAAAGCCAAGGACAGGGGGCGACTGAAGCTTTCTTT.